This T cell receptor (beta chain) derives from a study of blood T cell repertoires in COVID-19. Germline values: CDR1 SGHRS, CDR2 YFSETQ. CDR3 size: 12 residues. V lost 4 bases and J 10 bases, leaving 14 bases between the germline ends. The cohort comprised adults aged roughly 18 to 90 years residing in 24 US areas. In the original processing: Amplification of reference gene primers provided the estimated nucleated cell counts. The data were produced by immunoSEQ multiplex PCR, yet TCRdb's version contains in-frame clones alone and is incomplete. V and J calls plus clone size are reproduced from that table; the DNA served to infer D and trimming. In the table there are roughly 200,000 clones, 88% of which are singletons.

The sequenced sample consisted of PBMCs or T cells enriched from blood (not recorded which). The origin of this receptor is a woman in her 30s who had recovered from COVID-19. The chain recombines TRBV5-1 with TRBJ1-1; D perhaps matches TRBD1 (6 bases). CDR3 nucleotide sequence: TGCGCCAGCAGCCCGGACAGCGGAGCAGCTTTCTTT. Translating gives CASSPDSGAAFF.